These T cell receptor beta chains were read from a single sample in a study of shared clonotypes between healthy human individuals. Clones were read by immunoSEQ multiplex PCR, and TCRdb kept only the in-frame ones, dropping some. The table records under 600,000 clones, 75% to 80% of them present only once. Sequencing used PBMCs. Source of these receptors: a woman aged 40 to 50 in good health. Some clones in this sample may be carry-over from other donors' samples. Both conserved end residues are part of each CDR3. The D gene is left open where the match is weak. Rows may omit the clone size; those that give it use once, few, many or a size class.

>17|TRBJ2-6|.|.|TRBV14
CASSKDMGAPGANVLTF
TGTGCCAGCAGCAAGGATATGGGGGCGCCTGGGGCCAACGTCCTGACTTTC
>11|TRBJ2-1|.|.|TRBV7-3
CASSLGSEQFF
TGTGCCAGCAGCTTAGGTTCTGAGCAGTTCTTC
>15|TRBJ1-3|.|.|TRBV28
CASSQDIGSGNTIYF
TGTGCCAGCAGTCAAGACATAGGCTCTGGAAACACCATATATTTT
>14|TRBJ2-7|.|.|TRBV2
CASSRQLTTYEQYF
TGTGCCAGCAGTAGACAGCTAACTACCTACGAGCAGTACTTC
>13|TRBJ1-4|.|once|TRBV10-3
CAIRRDINEKLFF
TGTGCCATCCGACGGGACATCAATGAAAAACTGTTTTTT
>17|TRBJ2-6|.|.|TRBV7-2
CASSTDGAAIGANVLTF
TGTGCCAGCAGCACAGACGGTGCTGCGATTGGGGCCAACGTCCTGACTTTC
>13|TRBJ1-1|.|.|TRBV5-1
CASSLNTGTEAFF
TGCGCCAGCAGCTTGAATACGGGGACTGAAGCTTTCTTT
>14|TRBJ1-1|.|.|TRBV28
CASGEWGVNTEAFF
TGTGCCAGCGGCGAGTGGGGGGTGAACACTGAAGCTTTCTTT
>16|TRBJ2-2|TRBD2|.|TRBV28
CASSLSLAGVSGELFF
TGTGCCAGCAGTTTATCGCTAGCGGGAGTCTCCGGGGAGCTGTTTTTT
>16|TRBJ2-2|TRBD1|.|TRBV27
CASKEAGQGPAGELFF
TGTGCCAGCAAGGAGGCTGGACAGGGTCCTGCCGGGGAGCTGTTTTTT
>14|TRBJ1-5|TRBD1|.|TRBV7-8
CASSSDRVDQPQHF
TGTGCCAGCAGCTCCGACAGGGTTGATCAGCCCCAGCATTTT